This T cell receptor (beta chain) was sequenced in a study of T-cell reconstitution after alpha-beta-depleted transplantation in children. Regarding the study as a whole: Expanded graft clones, several hundred of them, were reportedly the source of alpha-beta T cells about two months after transplant. Diversity and T-cell counts at one year after transplant derived mostly from new T cells. Elevated TCRbeta diversity at day 60 was traced, in some patients, to surviving recipient T cells and thymic progenitors.

The library targeted TCRbeta and was prepared with unique molecular identifiers. MiXCR was run by TCRdb on the PCR reads, yielding one entry per CDR3 protein. The repertoire holds 25,000 to 30,000 distinct CDR3 sequences, with under 8% as singletons. This clonotype was counted at least ten times. Its cognate antigen is unknown. This sample comprised PBMCs, mostly from graft donor cells, obtained 180 days after TCRalphabeta/CD19-depleted stem cell transplant. This TCR was sampled from a male patient younger than 18 who had a stem cell transplant for acute myeloid leukemia, so the T cells may come from the graft donor.

The CDR3, as DNA: TGCGCCAGCAGCTCGGGACAGCCGAACACTGAAGCTTTCTTT. It translates to CASSSGQPNTEAFF. The rearrangement uses TRBV5-1 and TRBJ1-1; TRBD1 agrees at 7 bases. Germline V CDR1 and CDR2: SGHRS, YFSETQ. The CDR3 is 14 amino acids. J gave up 1 base and V 3 bases, and 3 bases lay outside the gene matches.